Listed here are 10 T cell receptor beta chains from one sample, sequenced in a study of blood T cell repertoires in COVID-19. TCRdb's table, derived via immunoSEQ multiplex PCR, lists solely in-frame clones and lacks some. The sample carries about 180,000 clones, 75% to 90% recorded once. Sequencing input: peripheral blood. All receptors derive from a man aged 60-69 years with acute or convalescent COVID-19.

The chain carries TRBV18 and TRBJ2-5; a weak D match, TRBD2 (5 bases). V was cut by 6 bases and J by 1 base, with 18 bases left in between. The CDR3 consists of 16 residues. The germline CDR1 and CDR2 sequences are KGHSH and LQKENI. CDR3 sequence (DNA): TGTGCCAGCTCCCCCGGACTGAAGGATAGCCAAGAGACCCAGTACTTC. Protein product: CASSPGLKDSQETQYF.

This chain joins TRBV28 and TRBJ1-2, with 7 bases lining up with TRBD1. The CDR3 consists of 16 residues. After removal of 6 bases from V and 1 base from J, the junction contained 11 bases not matched to a gene. In germline, CDR1 is MDHEN, CDR2 SYDVKM. CDR3 nucleotide sequence: TGTGCCAGCAGCTATTTACGGACAGGCGTTAACTATGGCTACACCTTC. This gives the protein CASSYLRTGVNYGYTF.

This clone appeared a few times. This sequence joins TRBV28 and TRBJ2-1, with no clear D. The CDR3 sequence is 10 residues long. Trimming cost V 5 bases and J 10 bases, with 6 bases left between them. Germline values: CDR1 MDHEN, CDR2 SYDVKM. The CDR3 region has the DNA TGTGCCAGCAGTCGCTACGAGCAGTTCTTC. Translated, it gives CASSRYEQFF.

This clone occurred a few times. This sequence joins TRBV2 and TRBJ1-5; possible D gene TRBD1, 6 bases. The germline V and J ends were trimmed by 6 bases and 0 bases, with 12 bases remaining between them. CDR3 length: 15 residues. CDR1 and CDR2 (germline): SNHLY, FYNNEI. The CDR3 loop reads CASRDRPLSNQPQHF. Written as DNA, the CDR3 is TGTGCCAGCAGGGACAGACCCCTTAGCAATCAGCCCCAGCATTTT.

As regards this clone: The sample contains more than one DNA sequence encoding this CDR3. The chain couples TRBV3-1 (or the pseudogene TRBV3-2) to TRBJ2-5; D may be TRBD1 (6 bases). Per germline, CDR1 LGHDT and CDR2 YNNKEL (reference sequence). The CDR3 covers 14 residues. V dropped 2 bases and J dropped 1 base, with 8 bases sitting between them. CDR3 DNA sequence: TGTGCCAGCAGCCAAAGGGGGTCCCAAGAGACCCAGTACTTC. Its translation is CASSQRGSQETQYF.

The chain joins TRBV5-6 to TRBJ2-1, with TRBD2 matching 7 bases. CDR1 and CDR2 (germline): SGHDT, YYEEEE. The CDR3 covers 15 residues. V dropped 5 bases and J dropped 0; count of bases not matched to a gene: 5. Here the CDR3 reads CASSPRGYSYNEQFF. The CDR3 region has the DNA TGTGCCAGCAGTCCGCGGGGGTACTCCTACAATGAGCAGTTCTTC.

The chain uses TRBV28 and TRBJ2-5; tentative D call: TRBD1 (5 bases). The CDR3 has 14 amino acids. V was clipped by 2 bases and J by 7 bases, with 14 bases between them. Germline loops: CDR1 MDHEN, CDR2 SYDVKM. The CDR3 is CASSLEASRVTQYF. CDR3 DNA sequence: TGTGCCAGCAGTTTAGAGGCGAGCAGGGTGACCCAGTACTTC.

In its sample, this clone was seen a few times. The chain is built from TRBV11-2 and TRBJ2-7; 7 bases map to TRBD2. The germline V gene has CDR1 SGHAT and CDR2 FQNNGV. V lost 0 bases to trimming and J lost 2 bases; unmatched junction nucleotides: 7. The CDR3 runs to 16 residues. The CDR3 DNA follows: TGTGCCAGCAGCTTAGATCAGTGGGGGGGTACCTACGAGCAGTACTTC. Translated, it gives CASSLDQWGGTYEQYF.

This clone came up a few times. The chain has TRBV5-1 and TRBJ1-5, with TRBD1 as a possible D gene (5 bases). The CDR3 extends over 13 amino acids. Trimming shortened V by 2 bases and J by 7 bases, and 10 bases separated the two germline ends. Germline V gives CDR1 SGHRS, CDR2 YFSETQ. DNA for the CDR3: TGCGCCAGCAGCTTTCAGGGTAGGCAGCCCCAGCATTTT. Protein: CASSFQGRQPQHF.

Only one count was recorded for this clone. The gene calls are TRBV11-2 and TRBJ2-1; 9 bases line up with TRBD2. Germline assignment: CDR1 SGHAT and CDR2 FQNNGV. The CDR3 is made up of 16 amino acids. The V and J ends lost 5 bases and 6 bases, in that order; junction bases with no gene match: 11. The CDR3 is CASSRRGAGGPNEQFF. In DNA, the CDR3 is TGTGCCAGCAGCCGGCGAGGGGCGGGAGGGCCCAATGAGCAGTTCTTC. The full variable domain, in which reference TRBV11-2 and TRBJ2-1 provide the parts outside the CDR3, is EAGVAQSPRYKIIEKRQSVAFWCNPISGHATLYWYQQILGQGPKLLIQFQNNGVVDDSQLPKDRFSAERLKGVDSTLKIQPAKLEDSAVYLCASSRRGAGGPNEQFFGPGTRLTVL.